One sample yielded the 5 T cell receptor beta chains listed below, sequenced in a study of blood T cell repertoires in COVID-19. Assay: immunoSEQ multiplex PCR; the TCRdb copy retains only in-frame clones and omits some. The sample has fewer than 350,000 clones; around 90% are singletons. The sequenced sample was PBMCs or T cells enriched from blood (not recorded which). All receptors come from a woman aged 55-69 years in a cohort exposed to, infected with or recovered from COVID-19 (not recorded which).

The chain recombines TRBV4-1 with TRBJ1-5; no definite D call. This CDR3 is 13 amino acids long. Looked up from germline, CDR1 is MGHRA and CDR2 is YSYEKL. V lost 2 bases, J lost 2 bases, and 4 bases lay in between. DNA for the CDR3: TGCGCCAGCAGCCAACTAGGCAATCAGCCCCAGCATTTT. Translating it yields CASSQLGNQPQHF.

This chain joins TRBV4-3 and TRBJ1-4; TRBD1 agrees at 10 bases. The V segment lost 0 bases and the J segment 7 bases; nucleotides outside the gene matches: 5. CDR3 length: 16 amino acids. Germline V gene lookup returns CDR1 LGHNA and CDR2 YSLEER. The CDR3 sequence: CASSQDRDRGPEKLFF. DNA of the CDR3: TGCGCCAGCAGCCAAGACCGGGACAGGGGTCCTGAAAAACTGTTTTTT.

As to this clone: A junction end diverges from the germline sequence, so it may reflect a read error. The chain has TRBV7-7 and TRBJ2-5, with D perhaps TRBD2 (5 bases). Germline V gene data show CDR1 as SSHAT and CDR2 as FNYEAQ (reference sequence). The CDR3 totals 13 residues. Here the CDR3 DNA reads TGTGCTAGCAGTCGAGGGTTCCAAGAGACCCAGTACTTC. Protein sequence: CASSRGFQETQYF. The whole variable domain, filled in from reference TRBV7-7 and TRBJ2-5, reads GAGVSQSPRYKVTKRGQDVTLRCDPISSHATLYWYQQALGQGPEFLTYFNYEAQPDKSGLPSDRFSAERPEGSISTLTIQRTEQRDSAMYRCASSRGFQETQYFGPGTRLLVL.

The chain joins TRBV27 to TRBJ1-1, with D tentatively TRBD1 (5 bases). The V end lost 4 bases, the J end lost 8 bases, and 14 bases lay between the germline ends. Germline-derived CDR1 and CDR2 are MNHEY and SMNVEV (reference sequence). The CDR3 runs 13 residues. CDR3 amino acids: CASSSPWGSEAFF. The CDR3 nucleotides are TGTGCCAGCAGTTCCCCCTGGGGCAGCGAAGCTTTCTTT.

The rearrangement uses TRBV7-2 and TRBJ1-5; possible D gene TRBD1, 5 bases. The V and J ends lost 1 base and 5 bases respectively, with 12 bases between them. Germline loops: CDR1 SGHTA, CDR2 FQGNSA. The CDR3 length is 15 residues. The CDR3 region has the DNA TGTGCCAGCAGCTTAGTGGGAGGAGGGGATCAGCCCCAGCATTTT. This sequence encodes CASSLVGGGDQPQHF.